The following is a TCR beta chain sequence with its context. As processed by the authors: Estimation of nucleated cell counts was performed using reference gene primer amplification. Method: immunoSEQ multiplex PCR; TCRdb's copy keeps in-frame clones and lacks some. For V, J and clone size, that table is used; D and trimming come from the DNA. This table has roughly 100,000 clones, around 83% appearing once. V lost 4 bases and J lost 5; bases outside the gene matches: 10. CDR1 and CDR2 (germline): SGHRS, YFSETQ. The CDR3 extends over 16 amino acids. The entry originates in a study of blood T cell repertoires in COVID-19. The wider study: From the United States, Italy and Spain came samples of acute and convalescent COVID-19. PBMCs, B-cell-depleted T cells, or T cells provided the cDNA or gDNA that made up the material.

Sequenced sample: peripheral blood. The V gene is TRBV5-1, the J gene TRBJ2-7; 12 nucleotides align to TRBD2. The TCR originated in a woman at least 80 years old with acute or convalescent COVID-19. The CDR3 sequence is CASSLYSSGRANEQYF. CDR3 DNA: TGCGCCAGCAGCCTGTATTCTAGCGGGAGGGCCAACGAGCAGTACTTC.